The present TCR beta chain was sequenced within a study of graft-versus-host responses after intestinal transplantation. Points from the study as a whole: Recipient bone marrow held GvH clones, some seen earlier in ileum or blood.

The CDR3 spans 15 residues. CDR1 is ENHRY, CDR2 SYGVKD, per germline. Trimming at V came to 3 bases and at J to 8 bases, leaving 10 bases not matched to a gene. TCRdb keeps only in-frame clones here, not all; method: immunoSEQ multiplex PCR. The sample carries approximately 9,000 clones, less than 95% recorded once. Points on this clone: The antigen remains undetermined.

The origin of this receptor is a human patient who received an intestinal transplant, so some T cells may come from the graft donor. The chain has TRBV10-3 and TRBJ1-2, with 9 positions matching TRBD1. The sequencing here drew on PBMCs, taken roughly 32 days after intestinal transplant. In nucleotides, the CDR3 is TGTGCCATCAGTGAAGCAACCGGGACAGGGAACGGCTACACCTTC. Its protein is CAISEATGTGNGYTF.